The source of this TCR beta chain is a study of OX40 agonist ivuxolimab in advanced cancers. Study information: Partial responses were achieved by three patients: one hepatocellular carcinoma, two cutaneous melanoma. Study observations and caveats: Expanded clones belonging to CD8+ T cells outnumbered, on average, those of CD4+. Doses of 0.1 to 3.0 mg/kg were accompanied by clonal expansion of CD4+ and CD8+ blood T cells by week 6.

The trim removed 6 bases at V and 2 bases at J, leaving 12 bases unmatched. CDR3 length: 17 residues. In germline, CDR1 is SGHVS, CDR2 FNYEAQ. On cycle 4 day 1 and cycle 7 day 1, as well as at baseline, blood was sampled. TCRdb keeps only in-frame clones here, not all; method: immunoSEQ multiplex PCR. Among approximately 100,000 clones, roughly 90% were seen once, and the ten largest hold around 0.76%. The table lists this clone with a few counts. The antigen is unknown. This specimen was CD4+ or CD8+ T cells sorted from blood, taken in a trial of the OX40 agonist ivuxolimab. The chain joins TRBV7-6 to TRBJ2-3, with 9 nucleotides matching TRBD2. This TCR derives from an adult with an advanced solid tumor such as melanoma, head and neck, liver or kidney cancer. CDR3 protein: CASSKQKAGGPTDTQYF. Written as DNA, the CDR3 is TGTGCCAGCAGTAAACAAAAAGCGGGGGGCCCCACAGATACGCAGTATTTT.